The clone carrying this TCR beta chain was picked up one time. Its antigen is not known. The PCR ran on 60 Vbeta and 13 Jbeta primers. The protocol was immunoSEQ multiplex PCR, while the TCRdb copy is restricted to in-frame clones and leaves out a portion. Of 100,000 to 150,000 clones in the sample, approximately 84% were seen once. The CDR3 length is 15 residues. From germline, CDR1 is SGHAT and CDR2 FQNNGV. V trimming: 4 bases; J trimming: 5 bases; junction bases outside the gene matches: 4. The data were obtained in a study of cytomegalovirus exposure and HLA in healthy donors. Study-level findings and limits: A link between a missense DCLRE1C variant and TCR beta V- and J-gene trimming emerged from a later analysis.

This clonotype originated in a man between 18 and 29 years old in good health and CMV-seropositive. The chain uses TRBV11-2 and TRBJ2-7; TRBD2 agrees at 14 bases. The specimen sequenced was PBMCs. The CDR3: CASSSLGLAGDEQYF. In DNA, the CDR3 is TGTGCCAGCAGCTCCCTGGGACTAGCGGGAGACGAGCAGTACTTC.